A selection of T cell receptor beta chains follows, all from one sample in a study of human T cells and chemical hapten exposure. TCRdb re-analysed the 5' RACE reads in MiXCR, keeping a single row per CDR3 protein. The table includes 110,000 or so distinct CDR3 sequences, around a fifth detected once. These receptor sequences come from a human donor in good health. Both conserved end residues are part of each CDR3. A D gene is named only where the DNA matches it firmly. For some rows the clone size is stated as once, few or many, or as a class when expanded; others skip it.

D gene,clone size,V gene,J gene,CDR3 DNA,CDR3 protein
.,.,TRBV30,TRBJ1-2,TGTGCCTGGGTCAGGCAGACTTACTCCTATGGCTACACCTTC,CAWVRQTYSYGYTF
TRBD1,few,TRBV9,TRBJ1-1,TGTGCCAGCAGCGGCGGGACAGTCACAAATGAAGCTTTCTTT,CASSGGTVTNEAFF
.,.,TRBV5-6,TRBJ2-1,TGTGCCAGCAGCGAGCGGTATGAGCAGTTCTTC,CASSERYEQFF
TRBD2,.,TRBV2,TRBJ2-5,TGTGCCAGCAGTGAAACACTAGCGGGAGCCGGGACCCAGTACTTC,CASSETLAGAGTQYF
TRBD2,few,TRBV29-1,TRBJ2-2,TGCAGCGTTGAGCGGGGCGGGAGTGGAACCGGGGAGCTGTTTTTT,CSVERGGSGTGELFF
.,.,TRBV11-3,TRBJ2-1,TGTGCCAGCAGCAACAGCAGGATAATGGAGCAGTTCTTC,CASSNSRIMEQFF
.,.,TRBV5-4,TRBJ2-2,TGTGCCAGCAGCTCAGCGAACACCGGGGAGCTGTTTTTT,CASSSANTGELFF
.,many,TRBV14,TRBJ2-3,TGTGCCAGCAGCCAAGATCGGTGGGCTCGGCCCTTGACAGATACGCAGTATTTT,CASSQDRWARPLTDTQYF
.,many,TRBV28,TRBJ2-1,TGTGCCAGCAGTTTCAGTCCTACAGGCTCCTACAATGAGCAGTTCTTC,CASSFSPTGSYNEQFF
.,few,TRBV11-2,TRBJ2-6,TGTGCCAGCAGCTTACCGGTTCTCTCTGGGGCCAACGTCCTGACTTTC,CASSLPVLSGANVLTF
.,few,TRBV7-2,TRBJ2-5,TGTGCCAGCAGCCATCCCCCGGGGACCCAGTACTTC,CASSHPPGTQYF
.,few,TRBV13,TRBJ2-5,TGTGCCAGCAGCTTATTCCCCTCGAACCGAGAGACCCAGTACTTC,CASSLFPSNRETQYF
.,.,TRBV24-1,TRBJ2-3,TGTGCCACCAGTGCCGCGGGACCTCTCAGGGATACGCAGTATTTT,CATSAAGPLRDTQYF
TRBD1,.,TRBV6-6,TRBJ2-1,TGTGCCAGCAGTTGGGACAGGGGGCCACAAGTCTATGAGCAGTTCTTC,CASSWDRGPQVYEQFF
.,.,TRBV20-1,TRBJ2-5,TGCAGTGCCGAAGAGGGGGTTAGCGGGCCAAGTTGGAGTGAGACCCAGTACTTC,CSAEEGVSGPSWSETQYF
.,few,TRBV7-2,TRBJ2-1,TGTGCCAGCAGCGTAGGGCCCCTCTCCTACAATGAGCAGTTCTTC,CASSVGPLSYNEQFF
.,.,TRBV30,TRBJ1-4,TGTGCCTGGAGTAGGGGGGGAGGTAGTGAAAAACTGTTTTTT,CAWSRGGGSEKLFF
.,few,TRBV24-1,TRBJ2-1,TGTGCCACCACCCTAGGTTCTTCTACGGAGCAGTTCTTC,CATTLGSSTEQFF
.,.,TRBV28,TRBJ2-2,TGTGCCAGCAGACCCTCTGGGCGGGAGAACACCGGGGAGCTGTTTTTT,CASRPSGRENTGELFF
.,few,TRBV28,TRBJ1-1,TGTGCCAGCAGTGAGACAGTGACTGAAGCTTTCTTT,CASSETVTEAFF
TRBD1,.,TRBV30,TRBJ1-1,TGTGCCTGGAACAGGGGTAGAACTGAAGCTTTCTTT,CAWNRGRTEAFF
.,.,TRBV15,TRBJ2-3,TGTGCCACCAGCAGAGATGGTCTAGGGAGGTCCACAGATACGCAGTATTTT,CATSRDGLGRSTDTQYF
TRBD2,few,TRBV20-1,TRBJ2-3,TGCAGTGCTTCGGCTGGAACGGGACTAGCGGGAGTCCCAGATACGCAGTATTTT,CSASAGTGLAGVPDTQYF
TRBD2,.,TRBV4-2,TRBJ2-3,TGTGCCAGCAGCCAGTCATCAGCGGGAGGAGGCACAGATACGCAGTATTTT,CASSQSSAGGGTDTQYF
TRBD2,.,TRBV6-4,TRBJ2-7,TGTGCCAGCAGCGCTAGCGGGGGGGGCTCCTACGAGCAGTACTTC,CASSASGGGSYEQYF
TRBD2,.,TRBV3-1,TRBJ2-1,TGTGCCAGCAGCCAGAGGACTAGCGGGAGATACAATGAGCAGTTCTTC,CASSQRTSGRYNEQFF
TRBD2,.,TRBV11-2,TRBJ2-7,TGTGCCAGCAGCTTACGGCTAGCGGGACCCTACGAGCAGTACTTC,CASSLRLAGPYEQYF
.,.,TRBV11-2,TRBJ1-1,TGTGCCAGCAGCCCGCCACCCCTATTGAACACTGAAGCTTTCTTT,CASSPPPLLNTEAFF
.,.,TRBV9,TRBJ2-1,TGTGCCAGCAAAAGGGCGGGATACTACAATGAGCAGTTCTTC,CASKRAGYYNEQFF
TRBD2,few,TRBV27,TRBJ2-7,TGTGCCAGCAGGTCTAGGGCTAGCGGCAGTCGGGAGCAGTACTTC,CASRSRASGSREQYF
.,few,TRBV4-1,TRBJ2-3,TGCGCCAGCAGCCCGTCGTTAGTGGGAGATACGCAGTATTTT,CASSPSLVGDTQYF
.,few,TRBV6-2/TRBV6-3,TRBJ2-3,TGTGCCAGCGGGAGGTCTACAGATACGCAGTATTTT,CASGRSTDTQYF
.,.,TRBV12-5,TRBJ2-3,TGTGCTAGTGGTTTCACCCCCTCTGCCGTCACAGATACGCAGTATTTT,CASGFTPSAVTDTQYF
TRBD2,.,TRBV11-3,TRBJ2-3,TGTGCCAGCAGCCATGGAGGACTAGCGGGTAGCACAGATACGCAGTATTTT,CASSHGGLAGSTDTQYF
TRBD2,.,TRBV11-2,TRBJ2-1,TGTGCCAGCAGCTTACTAGCGGGAGTAGGGAATGAGCAGTTCTTC,CASSLLAGVGNEQFF
TRBD2,.,TRBV11-2,TRBJ2-1,TGTGCCAGCACCCTGGGGGGAGGGCGGGAGTACAATGAGCAGTTCTTC,CASTLGGGREYNEQFF
TRBD1,few,TRBV11-2,TRBJ2-7,TGTGCCAGCAGCTGGACAGGGGACCTCTCCTACGAGCAGTACTTC,CASSWTGDLSYEQYF
.,.,TRBV25-1,TRBJ1-2,TGTGCCAGCAGTGAATTTGGTCAGCGCTATGGCTACACCTTC,CASSEFGQRYGYTF
.,few,TRBV5-1,TRBJ1-2,TGCGCCAGCAGCTTGGCCACGAACAGCTATCCCTATGGCTACACCTTC,CASSLATNSYPYGYTF
.,.,TRBV6-1,TRBJ1-1,TGTGCCAGCAGTGCTACAGATACGAACACTGAAGCTTTCTTT,CASSATDTNTEAFF
.,.,TRBV29-1,TRBJ2-7,TGCAGCGTTGGGGGCAGCCAAAAACGCAGCTCCTACGAGCAGTACTTC,CSVGGSQKRSSYEQYF
.,few,TRBV7-6,TRBJ1-1,TGTGCCAGCAGCTTACACAGAGGTACTGAAGCTTTCTTT,CASSLHRGTEAFF
TRBD1,.,TRBV7-9,TRBJ2-3,TGTGCCAGCAGCCCGTATACGGGGACAGGGGATGTGGCAGATACGCAGTATTTT,CASSPYTGTGDVADTQYF
.,many,TRBV2,TRBJ1-5,TGTGCCAGCAGGGGGGGGAGGGATCAGCCCCAGCATTTT,CASRGGRDQPQHF
TRBD2,few,TRBV7-2,TRBJ2-4,TGTGCCAGCAGCTTAGGGACTAGCGGGATCACCCCTAATGACATTCAGTACTTC,CASSLGTSGITPNDIQYF